This TCR beta chain was identified during a study of blood T cell repertoires in COVID-19. Study-level background: Sample material is recorded as cDNA or gDNA derived from T cells, B-cell-depleted T cells, or PBMCs.

In the study's own analysis: Amplification of reference gene primers provided the estimated nucleated cell counts. Measured with immunoSEQ multiplex PCR; TCRdb has only the in-frame clones, and not every one. V, J and clone size were drawn from that table, and D and trimming were deduced from the DNA. The sample has 200,000 to 300,000 clones; approximately 82% are singletons. CDR1 is LNHDA, CDR2 SQIVND, per germline (reference sequence). Trimming shortened V by 7 bases and J by 2 bases, and 15 bases separated the two germline ends. The CDR3 is 15 amino acids. Source material: peripheral blood. This TCR derives from a man between 40 and 49 years old who had recovered from COVID-19. The chain is built from TRBV19 and TRBJ1-5, with a tentative D call TRBD1 (5 bases). The CDR3 region is CASTPIPGGNQPQHF. The CDR3, as DNA: TGTGCCAGTACCCCGATCCCGGGGGGCAATCAGCCCCAGCATTTT.